The 8 T cell receptor beta chains below all came from one sample that was sequenced in a study of identical twins. TCRdb re-derived calls from the 5' RACE reads in MiXCR, one entry per CDR3 protein. The table lists around 550,000 distinct CDR3 sequences, roughly 15% of them singletons, with about 0.4% in the top ten. The same specimen was also included in a second study, on yellow fever vaccine responses in identical twins.

The sample taken for sequencing was CD4+ T cells sorted from blood. The receptors here all came from a woman aged 18 to 35 in good health.

This clonotype came up a few times. The junction and the germline gene differ at one end; a read error may be behind it. The rearrangement links TRBV5-1 to TRBJ2-3; tentative D call: TRBD1 (6 bases). Looked up from germline, CDR1 is SGHRS and CDR2 is YFSETQ. The length of the CDR3 is 15 residues. CDR3 DNA sequence: TGCGCCAGCAGATTGGACGGACAGAGCACAGATACGCAGTATTTT. This sequence encodes CASRLDGQSTDTQYF.

The V gene is TRBV6-1, the J gene TRBJ2-5, with D tentatively TRBD1 or TRBD2 (7 bases each). Germline lookup yields CDR1 MNHNS and CDR2 SASEGT. Trimming took off 5 bases at V and 10 bases at J, with 20 bases between the two ends. The CDR3 is 14 amino acids. In nucleotides, the CDR3 is TGTGCCAGCAGTCCGAATCCCAGGGGGGGAGACCAGTACTTC. Residues: CASSPNPRGGDQYF.

This clonotype came up a few times. V is TRBV7-2 and J is TRBJ2-2, with a possible D match to TRBD1 (5 bases). Between the trimmed V and J ends, which lost 4 bases and 0 bases, there was a span of 9 bases. Germline assignment: CDR1 SGHTA and CDR2 FQGNSA. The CDR3 is made up of 15 amino acids. The CDR3 spells CASSSLGPNTGELFF. DNA of the CDR3: TGTGCCAGCAGCTCCTTGGGGCCGAACACCGGGGAGCTGTTTTTT.

This clonotype was seen once. The genes are TRBV3-1 and TRBJ2-3; 9 bases map to TRBD1. CDR3 size: 16 residues. The junction had 5 bases not matched to a gene; V was cut back by 4 bases and J by 0 bases. Germline assignment: CDR1 LGHDT and CDR2 YNNKEL (reference sequence). Here the CDR3 reads CASSPSGTGSTDTQYF. In nucleotides, the CDR3 is TGTGCCAGCAGCCCCTCCGGGACAGGGAGCACAGATACGCAGTATTTT.

This clonotype was detected only a few times. The CDR3 coding sequence is TGTGCCAGCAGTGTTAGGGACTCAACCTACGAGCAGTACGTC. Protein: CASSVRDSTYEQYV. The rearrangement joins TRBV6-1 to TRBJ2-7, with D perhaps matching TRBD2 (6 bases). V lost 4 bases and J lost 2, with 12 bases in between. The CDR3 contains 14 residues. The V gene's germline CDR1 is MNHNS and CDR2 SASEGT.

This clonotype was observed many times. The chain uses TRBV6-1 and TRBJ1-4; 10 positions match TRBD1. The length of the CDR3 is 14 residues. V was clipped by 6 bases and J by 7 bases; unmatched bases: 5. Germline V CDR1 and CDR2: MNHNS, SASEGT. This chain's CDR3 is CASRTGTGVEKLFF. The CDR3 DNA reads as TGTGCCAGCAGAACCGGGACAGGGGTTGAAAAACTGTTTTTT.

The CDR3 here is CASTLGQTTSGTQYF. In DNA form, the CDR3 reads TGTGCCAGCACTCTCGGGCAGACCACATCGGGGACCCAGTACTTC. The chain uses TRBV7-9 and TRBJ2-5; D remains unclear. Trimming shortened V by 7 bases and J by 7 bases, and 22 bases separated the two germline ends. Germline V gene data show CDR1 as SEHNR and CDR2 as FQNEAQ (reference sequence). The CDR3 runs to 15 residues.

This chain uses TRBV10-2 with TRBJ1-4; no clear D. V was cut by 10 bases and J by 1 base, with 10 bases left in between. The CDR3 runs 13 residues. The germline gives CDR1 WSHSY, CDR2 SAAADI. CDR3: CATQLRTNEKLFF. CDR3 sequence (DNA): TGCGCCACACAATTAAGAACTAATGAAAAACTGTTTTTT.